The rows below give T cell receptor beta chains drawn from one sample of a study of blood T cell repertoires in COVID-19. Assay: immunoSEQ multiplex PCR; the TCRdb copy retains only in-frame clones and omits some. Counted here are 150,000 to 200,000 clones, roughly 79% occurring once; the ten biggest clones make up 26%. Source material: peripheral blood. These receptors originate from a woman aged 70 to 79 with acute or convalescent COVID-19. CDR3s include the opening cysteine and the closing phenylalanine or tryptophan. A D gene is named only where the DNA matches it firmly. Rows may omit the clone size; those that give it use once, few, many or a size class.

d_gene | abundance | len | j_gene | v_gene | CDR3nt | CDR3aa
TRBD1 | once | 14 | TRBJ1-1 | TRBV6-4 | TGTGCCAGCAGGCCGGGACAGGATATACCTGAAGCTTTCTTT | CASRPGQDIPEAFF
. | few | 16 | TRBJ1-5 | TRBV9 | TGTGCCAGCAGCTCCGGACCCTCGGGGGGAAATCAGCCCCAGCATTTT | CASSSGPSGGNQPQHF
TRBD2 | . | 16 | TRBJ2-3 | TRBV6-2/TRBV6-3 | TGTGCCAGCAGCCCTTGGTCCGCGGGAGCTACGAATACGCAGTATTTT | CASSPWSAGATNTQYF
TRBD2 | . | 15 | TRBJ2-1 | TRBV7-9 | TGTGCCAGCAGCTTCGGTAGCGGGAGTTTCGATGAGCAGTTCTTC | CASSFGSGSFDEQFF
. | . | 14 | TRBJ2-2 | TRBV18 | TGTGCCAGCTCACCCGGGGCGAACACCGGGGAGCTGTTTTTT | CASSPGANTGELFF
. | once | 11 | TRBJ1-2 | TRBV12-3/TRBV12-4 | TGTGCCAGCAGGGGGGGGATTGGCTACACCTTC | CASRGGIGYTF
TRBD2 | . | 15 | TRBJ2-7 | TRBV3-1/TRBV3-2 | TGTGCCAGCAGCCAAGGGACTAGCGGGAGCTACGAGCAGTACTTC | CASSQGTSGSYEQYF
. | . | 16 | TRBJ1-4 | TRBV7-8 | TGTGCCAGCAGAAAAAAGCCTCAGGGTGGCGGTGAAAAACTGTTTTTT | CASRKKPQGGGEKLFF
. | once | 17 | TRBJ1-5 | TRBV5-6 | TGTGCCAGCACCAAATGGTTGGACAGTAGGGCGGGTCAGCCCCAGCATTTT | CASTKWLDSRAGQPQHF
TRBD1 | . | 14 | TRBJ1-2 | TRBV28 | TGTGCCAGCAGAAAGACAGGGGGCGTCTATGGCTACACCTTC | CASRKTGGVYGYTF
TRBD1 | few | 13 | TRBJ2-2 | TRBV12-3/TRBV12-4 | TGTGCCAGCAGAGCTCAGGGGGCCGGGGAGCTGTTTTTT | CASRAQGAGELFF
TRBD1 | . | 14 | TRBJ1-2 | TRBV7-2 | TGTGCCAGCAGTTCTGACAGGGTAAGGGCTGGCTACACCTTC | CASSSDRVRAGYTF
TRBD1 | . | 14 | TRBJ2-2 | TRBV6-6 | TGTGCCAGCAGCCAAGCACAGGGGTCCGGGGAGCTGTTTTTT | CASSQAQGSGELFF
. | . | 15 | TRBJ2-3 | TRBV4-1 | TGCGCCAGCAGCCAAGATAGCGGACACACAGATACGCAGTATTTT | CASSQDSGHTDTQYF
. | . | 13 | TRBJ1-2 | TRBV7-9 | TGTGCCAGCAGCTTAACGGGAAGAGATGGCTACACCTTC | CASSLTGRDGYTF
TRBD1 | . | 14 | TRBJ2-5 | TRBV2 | TGTGCCAGCAGTAGGAACAGGGGTGAAGAGACCCAGTACTTC | CASSRNRGEETQYF